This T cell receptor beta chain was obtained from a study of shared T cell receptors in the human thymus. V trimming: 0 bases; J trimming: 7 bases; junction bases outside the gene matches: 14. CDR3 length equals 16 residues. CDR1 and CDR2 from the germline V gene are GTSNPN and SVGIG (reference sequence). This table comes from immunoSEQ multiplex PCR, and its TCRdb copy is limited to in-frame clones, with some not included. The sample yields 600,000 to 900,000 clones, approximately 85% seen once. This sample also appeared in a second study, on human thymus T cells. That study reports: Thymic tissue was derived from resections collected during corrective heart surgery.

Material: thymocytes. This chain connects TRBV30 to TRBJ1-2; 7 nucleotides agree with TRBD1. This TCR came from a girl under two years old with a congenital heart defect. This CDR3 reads CAWSVGRGMRKIGYTF. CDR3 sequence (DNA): TGTGCCTGGAGTGTGGGCAGGGGGATGCGGAAGATTGGCTACACCTTC.